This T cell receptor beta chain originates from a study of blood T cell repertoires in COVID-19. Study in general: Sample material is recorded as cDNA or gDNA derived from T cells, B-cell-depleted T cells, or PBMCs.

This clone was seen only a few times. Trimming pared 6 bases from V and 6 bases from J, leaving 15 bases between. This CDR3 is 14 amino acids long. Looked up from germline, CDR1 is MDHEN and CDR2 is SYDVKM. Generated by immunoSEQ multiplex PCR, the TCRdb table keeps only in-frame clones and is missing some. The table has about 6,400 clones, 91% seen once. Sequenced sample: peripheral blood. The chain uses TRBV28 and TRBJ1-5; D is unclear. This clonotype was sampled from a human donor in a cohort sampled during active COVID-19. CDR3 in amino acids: CASSTNGVGQPQHF. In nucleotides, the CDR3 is TGTGCCAGCAGCACCAACGGGGTTGGTCAGCCCCAGCATTTT.